The 5 T cell receptor beta chains given below trace back to one sample, sequenced in a study of blood T cell repertoires in COVID-19. Sequencing used immunoSEQ multiplex PCR; TCRdb keeps in-frame clones, though not all of them. The data contain some 350,000 clones, about 89% of them singletons. The source material was peripheral blood. The receptors originated from a woman between 50 and 59 years old with COVID-19, enrolled during active disease.

V and J are TRBV5-4 and TRBJ1-2; TRBD1 matches 9 bases. The CDR3 length is 14 residues. J gave up 8 bases and V 5 bases, and 10 bases lay outside the gene matches. Per the germline V gene, CDR1 is SGHNT and CDR2 is YYREEE (reference sequence). CDR3 loop: CASRRTGTGLGYTF. CDR3 bases: TGTGCCAGCAGGCGCACCGGGACAGGGCTCGGCTACACCTTC. The variable domain in full, with the rest retrieved from reference TRBV5-4 and TRBJ1-2, is ETGVTQSPTHLIKTRGQQVTLRCSSQSGHNTVSWYQQALGQGPQFIFQYYREEENGRGNFPPRFSGLQFPNYSSELNVNALELDDSALYLCASRRTGTGLGYTFGSGTRLTVV.

The V call is TRBV18, the J call TRBJ1-3; 7 nucleotides agree with TRBD1. With V trimmed by 10 bases and J by 7 bases, 16 bases remained unmatched. Germline CDR1 and CDR2: KGHSH and LQKENI. The CDR3 consists of 15 residues. The CDR3 here is CATQPTGTVRNTIYF. Written as DNA, the CDR3 is TGTGCCACCCAACCAACCGGGACAGTGCGGAACACCATATATTTT. Variable domain in full (rest from reference TRBV18 and TRBJ1-3): NAGVMQNPRHLVRRRGQEARLRCSPMKGHSHVYWYRQLPEEGLKFMVYLQKENIIDESGMPKERFSAEFPKEGPSILRIQQVVRGDSAAYFCATQPTGTVRNTIYFGEGSWLTVV.

The CDR3 region is CASSEWERDRGSGYTF. As DNA, the CDR3 is TGTGCCAGCAGTGAATGGGAGCGGGACAGGGGAAGTGGCTACACCTTC. The rearrangement joins TRBV25-1 to TRBJ1-2; 10 bases are shared with TRBD1. Germline V gene data show CDR1 as MGHDK and CDR2 as SYGVNS. The CDR3 runs to 16 residues. V shed 1 base, J shed 7 bases, and the junction held 9 bases outside the gene matches.

This clone turned up a few times. The chain carries TRBV2 and TRBJ1-6, with unresolved D. Deletions cut 5 bases from V and 5 bases from J, with 10 bases between. CDR1 and CDR2 from the germline V gene are SNHLY and FYNNEI. This CDR3 contains 14 residues. This CDR3 is CASSPTVDNSPLHF. CDR3 coding DNA: TGTGCCAGCAGTCCCACAGTCGATAATTCACCCCTCCACTTT.

CDR3 DNA sequence: TGTGCCAGCAGCTTTGACGGGAGAACGAACACTGAAGCTTTCTTT. Protein: CASSFDGRTNTEAFF. The genes are TRBV7-2 and TRBJ1-1; no definite D call. Per germline, CDR1 SGHTA and CDR2 FQGNSA. The ends were cut back, 3 bases at V and 1 base at J, with 12 bases in the middle. The CDR3 consists of 15 residues. The complete variable domain, with remaining parts taken from reference TRBV7-2 and TRBJ1-1, reads GAGVSQSPSNKVTEKGKDVELRCDPISGHTALYWYRQSLGQGLEFLIYFQGNSAPDKSGLPSDRFSAERTGGSVSTLTIQRTQQEDSAVYLCASSFDGRTNTEAFFGQGTRLTVV.